These 14 T cell receptor beta chains share one sample of origin, sequenced in a study of early T cells in non-severe SARS-CoV-2 infection. TCRdb ran MiXCR on the 5' RACE reads and lists one entry per CDR3 protein. This sample has approximately 71,000 distinct CDR3 sequences, with around 11% found just once. This sample comprised whole blood, obtained at baseline. These receptors were obtained from an adult who was a healthcare worker with PCR-confirmed SARS-CoV-2 infection or an uninfected control (not recorded which).

The CDR3 region is CSVPRGGQETQYF. The CDR3, as DNA: TGCAGTGTCCCTAGAGGGGGACAAGAGACCCAGTACTTC. The rearrangement links TRBV20-1 to TRBJ2-5; perhaps TRBD1 as D (6 bases). Deletions cut 7 bases from V and 2 bases from J, with 14 bases between. Germline lookup yields CDR1 DFQATT and CDR2 SNEGSKA (reference sequence). This CDR3 contains 13 residues.

The rearrangement uses TRBV7-2 and TRBJ2-1; D not resolved. V gave up 1 base and J gave up 6 bases, with 7 bases separating them. Germline-derived CDR1 and CDR2 are SGHTA and FQGNSA. The CDR3 is made up of 13 amino acids. As DNA, the CDR3 is TGTGCCAGCAGCTTAGAATCAGGCAATGAGCAGTTCTTC. Its protein is CASSLESGNEQFF.

The CDR3 loop reads CASSFPSLEQYF. The CDR3 nucleotides are TGTGCCAGCAGCTTTCCGAGCCTCGAGCAGTACTTC. The V gene is TRBV7-2, the J gene TRBJ2-7; no clear D gene. V gave up 3 bases and J gave up 6 bases, with 9 bases separating them. This CDR3 is 12 amino acids long. Germline lookup yields CDR1 SGHTA and CDR2 FQGNSA.

At least ten counts were recorded for this clonotype. This sequence joins TRBV11-2 and TRBJ2-5; TRBD1 is a possible D gene (5 bases). V dropped 0 bases and J dropped 10 bases, with 12 bases sitting between them. The V gene's germline CDR1 is SGHAT and CDR2 FQNNGV. This CDR3 contains 13 residues. The CDR3 region is CASSLEGERIQYF. The CDR3 nucleotides read TGTGCCAGCAGCTTAGAAGGGGAACGGATCCAGTACTTC.

The gene calls are TRBV11-2 and TRBJ2-3; D is uncertain. This CDR3 has 19 amino acids. The germline CDR1 and CDR2 sequences are SGHAT and FQNNGV. V lost 5 bases and J 7 bases, leaving 31 bases between the germline ends. CDR3 bases: TGTGCCAGCAGCCCAGAGACGAACAGATTGACTTTCTACCGCAATACGCAGTATTTT. Translation: CASSPETNRLTFYRNTQYF.

This clonotype is termed medium-sized. V usage is TRBV9 and J usage is TRBJ2-1; tentatively, D is TRBD2 (6 bases). CDR3 size: 17 residues. V lost 0 bases, J lost 0 bases, and 13 bases lay in between. From germline, CDR1 is SGDLS and CDR2 YYNGEE. This chain's CDR3 is CASSVGDSSSSYNEQFF. The CDR3 nucleotides are TGTGCCAGCAGCGTAGGGGACTCCTCGAGCTCCTACAATGAGCAGTTCTTC.

The sample holds a few counts of this clonotype. The chain uses TRBV7-9 and TRBJ1-1; the match to TRBD1 covers 7 bases. There are 15 residues in the CDR3. Germline loops: CDR1 SEHNR, CDR2 FQNEAQ (reference sequence). Trimming removed 5 bases from V and 8 bases from J; junction bases left unmatched: 14. CDR3 in DNA: TGTGCCAGCAGCCAAGGGGGGGGAAACAGGGGAGAAGCTTTCTTT. Translation: CASSQGGGNRGEAFF.

This clonotype was seen more than once but under ten times. Germline is not matched at one junction end, which may reflect a read error. V gene TRBV20-1 combines with J gene TRBJ2-1; D is ambiguous. The CDR3 is 12 residues long. The germline CDR1 and CDR2 sequences are DFQATT and SNEGSKA (reference sequence). The CDR3 here is CSARIGVDEQFF. Here the CDR3 DNA reads TGCAGCGCTAGGATTGGTGTGGATGAGCAGTTCTTC.

The chain recombines TRBV6-6 with TRBJ1-6; no clear D gene. Germline assignment: CDR1 MNHNY and CDR2 SVGAGI (reference sequence). V gave up 4 bases and J gave up 10 bases, with 8 bases separating them. The CDR3 loop spans 12 amino acids. The CDR3 reads CASSFSGSPLHF. Here the CDR3 DNA reads TGTGCCAGCAGTTTCAGCGGATCACCCCTCCACTTT.

The rearrangement uses TRBV29-1 and TRBJ1-2; no reliable D call. There are 14 residues in the CDR3. V lost 3 bases to trimming and J lost 1 base, with 12 bases between them. Germline V CDR1 and CDR2: SQVTM, ANQGSEA. The chain's CDR3 is CSVDSPHNNYGYTF. The CDR3 DNA follows: TGCAGCGTTGATAGCCCGCACAATAACTATGGCTACACCTTC.

This clonotype occurred a few times. The J gene is TRBJ1-3, the V gene TRBV5-1; D remains unclear. The CDR3 totals 14 residues. Germline CDR1 is SGHRS and CDR2 is YFSETQ. V lost 0 bases, J lost 2 bases, and 6 bases lay in between. The CDR3 DNA reads TGCGCCAGCAGCTTGGGGCCAGCTGGAAACACCATATATTTT. Protein product: CASSLGPAGNTIYF.

The chain combines TRBV5-1 with TRBJ1-4; D is possibly TRBD1 (6 bases). Deletions cut 4 bases from V and 6 bases from J, with 16 bases between. Germline CDR1 SGHRS, CDR2 YFSETQ. The CDR3 sequence is 15 residues long. CDR3 sequence (DNA): TGCGCCAGCAGCCCATCCGGGACATACGATGAAAAACTGTTTTTT. Its protein product is CASSPSGTYDEKLFF.

The chain is built from TRBV6-1 and TRBJ1-2; TRBD1 aligns across 8 bases. The CDR3 contains 14 residues. Per the germline V gene, CDR1 is MNHNS and CDR2 is SASEGT. The trim removed 6 bases at V and 4 bases at J, leaving 7 bases unmatched. The CDR3 region has the DNA TGTGCCAGCAGGGACAGGGCCCTAACCTATGGCTACACCTTC. Translation: CASRDRALTYGYTF.

This clonotype was counted a few times. The chain combines TRBV10-1 with TRBJ2-5, with a possible D match to TRBD2 (5 bases). CDR1 WNHNN and CDR2 SYGVQD come from the germline V gene (reference sequence). The CDR3 sequence is 13 residues long. The V end was cut by 8 bases, the J end by 4 bases, with 14 bases between. The CDR3 spells CASAARVGETQYF. CDR3 in DNA: TGCGCCAGCGCGGCGAGGGTTGGAGAGACCCAGTACTTC.